This T cell receptor (beta chain) was identified in a study of blood T cell repertoires in COVID-19. Study-wide background: COVID-19 samples collected from the United States, Italy and Spain covered acute and convalescent phases. The cDNA or gDNA used as material had been derived from T cells, B-cell-depleted T cells, or PBMCs.

Source study methods: Researchers report that nucleated cell counts were estimated from reference gene primer amplification. Method: immunoSEQ multiplex PCR; TCRdb's copy keeps in-frame clones and lacks some. V and J calls and clone size are copied from that table; D and trimming were computed from the DNA. The table includes 270,000 or so clones, approximately 86% detected once. The receptor comes from a woman between 18 and 30 years old with acute or convalescent COVID-19. The sequenced material came from peripheral blood.

Written as DNA, the CDR3 is TGTGCCAGCAGCGTGACAGGAAGAGGTGAAAAACTGTTTTTT. Translation: CASSVTGRGEKLFF. The chain is built from TRBV7-9 and TRBJ1-4, with D tentatively TRBD1 (6 bases). The V gene's germline CDR1 is SEHNR and CDR2 FQNEAQ (reference sequence). The CDR3 runs to 14 residues. V lost 5 bases, J lost 7 bases, and 14 bases lay in between.